Sequencing of this TCR beta chain was carried out in a study of CD8 T cells in Susac syndrome. The V end was cut by 3 bases, the J end by 2 bases, with 11 bases between. CDR3 length: 14 residues. Germline CDR1 SGHKS, CDR2 YYEKEE (reference sequence). Sequencing of TCR beta was undertaken in CD8+ and CD4+ T cells derived from blood. Treatment-naive patients with stable or active relapsing-remitting disease were the multiple sclerosis controls. As to this clonotype: Its specificity is unknown.

cDNA came from about 0.46 to 1 ug RNA primed by random hexamers. Amplification of the TCR beta CDR3 was carried out by immunoSEQ multiplex PCR, which spanned a total of 54 Vbeta and 13 Jbeta segments. MiXCR was run by TCRdb on the immunoSEQ multiplex PCR reads, yielding one entry per CDR3 protein. The sample holds about 300,000 distinct CDR3 sequences, 70% to 90% seen once. Overall study findings and caveats: By the study's own acknowledgment, its TCR sequencing and HLA analysis included relatively few individuals.

The sequenced material came from CD8+ T cells from PBMCs. The sequence derives from a human donor with multiple sclerosis. The rearrangement links TRBV5-5 to TRBJ2-5, with D unclear. The CDR3: CASSWFAAQETQYF. The DNA of the CDR3 is TGTGCCAGCAGCTGGTTTGCGGCTCAAGAGACCCAGTACTTC.